One and the same sample provided the 3 T cell receptor beta chains below, sequenced in a study of shared clonotypes between healthy human individuals. The data were produced by immunoSEQ multiplex PCR, yet TCRdb's version contains in-frame clones alone and is incomplete. The table includes roughly 1 million clones, approximately 76% detected once. Sequenced: memory CD4+ T cells sorted from blood. As for subset: CD45RA-negative fraction. Source of these receptors: a man younger than 35 in good health.

This clone was recorded many times. In the same sample, other DNA sequences code for this CDR3. The chain has TRBV28 and TRBJ2-5; D remains unclear. V was trimmed by 5 bases and J by 5 bases, leaving 9 bases between them. Germline V CDR1 and CDR2: MDHEN, SYDVKM. The CDR3 has 12 residues. CDR3 DNA: TGTGCCAGCAGTCCCCCTGGGGAGACCCAGTACTTC. Its protein product is CASSPPGETQYF.

This chain uses TRBV5-1 with TRBJ2-7; TRBD1 agrees at 8 bases. The CDR3 sequence is 15 residues long. The germline CDR1 and CDR2 sequences are SGHRS and YFSETQ. V was clipped by 0 bases and J by 3 bases; unmatched bases: 5. The CDR3 coding sequence is TGCGCCAGCAGCTTGGAACAGGGGGTGGTCTACGAGCAGTACTTC. Its translation: CASSLEQGVVYEQYF. Filled out from reference TRBV5-1 and TRBJ2-7, the complete variable domain reads KAGVTQTPRYLIKTRGQQVTLSCSPISGHRSVSWYQQTPGQGLQFLFEYFSETQRNKGNFPGRFSGRQFSNSRSEMNVSTLELGDSALYLCASSLEQGVVYEQYFGPGTRLTVT.

This chain connects TRBV5-4 to TRBJ2-7; TRBD1 aligns across 7 bases. This CDR3 is built from 15 residues. After removal of 5 bases from V and 2 bases from J, the junction contained 10 bases not matched to a gene. Germline V CDR1 and CDR2: SGHNT, YYREEE (reference sequence). The CDR3 DNA sequence: TGTGCCAGCAGTTTGCAGGGACAGCCGCCCTACGAGCAGTACTTC. This codes for CASSLQGQPPYEQYF.